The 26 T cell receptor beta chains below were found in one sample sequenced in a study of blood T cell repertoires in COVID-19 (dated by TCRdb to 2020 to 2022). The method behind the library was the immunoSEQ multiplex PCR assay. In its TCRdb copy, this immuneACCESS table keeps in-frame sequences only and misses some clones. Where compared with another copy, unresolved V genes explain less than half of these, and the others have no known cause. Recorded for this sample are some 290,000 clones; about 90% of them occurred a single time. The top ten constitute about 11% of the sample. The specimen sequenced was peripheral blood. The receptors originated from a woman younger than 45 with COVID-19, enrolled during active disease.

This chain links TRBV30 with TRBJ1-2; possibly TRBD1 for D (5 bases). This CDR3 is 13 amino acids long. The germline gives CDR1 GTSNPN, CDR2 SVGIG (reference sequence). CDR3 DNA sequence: TGTGCTCTATCAACGGGGGCTAACTATGGCTACACCTTC. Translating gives CALSTGANYGYTF. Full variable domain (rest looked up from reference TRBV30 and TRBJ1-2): SQTIHQWPATLVQPVGSPLSLECTVEGTSNPNLYWYRQAAGRGLQLLFYSVGIGQISSEVPQNLSASRPQDRQFILSSKKLLLSDSGFYLCALSTGANYGYTFGSGTRLTVV.

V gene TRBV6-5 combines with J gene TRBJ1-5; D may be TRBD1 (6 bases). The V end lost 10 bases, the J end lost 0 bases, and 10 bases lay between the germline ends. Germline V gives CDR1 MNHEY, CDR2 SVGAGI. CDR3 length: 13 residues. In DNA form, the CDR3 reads TGTGCCAATGGACAGTATAGCAATCAGCCCCAGCATTTT. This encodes CANGQYSNQPQHF.

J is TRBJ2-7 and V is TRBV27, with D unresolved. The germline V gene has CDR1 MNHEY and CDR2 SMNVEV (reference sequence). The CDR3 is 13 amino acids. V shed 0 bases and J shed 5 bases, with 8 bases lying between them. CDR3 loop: CASSLSRVHEQYF. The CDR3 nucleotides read TGTGCCAGCAGTTTATCCCGGGTCCACGAGCAGTACTTC.

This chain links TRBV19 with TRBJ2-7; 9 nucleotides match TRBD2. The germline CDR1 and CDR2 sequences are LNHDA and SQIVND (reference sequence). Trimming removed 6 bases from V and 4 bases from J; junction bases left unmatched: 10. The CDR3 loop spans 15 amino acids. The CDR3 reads CASRSGAGGGYEQYF. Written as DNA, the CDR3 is TGTGCCAGTAGAAGTGGAGCGGGAGGAGGGTACGAGCAGTACTTC.

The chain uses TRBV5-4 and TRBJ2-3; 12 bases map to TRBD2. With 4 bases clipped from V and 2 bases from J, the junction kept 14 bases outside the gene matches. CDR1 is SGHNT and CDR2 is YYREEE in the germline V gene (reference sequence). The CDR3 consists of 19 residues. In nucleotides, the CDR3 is TGTGCCAGCAGCCCCCGACTAGCGGGAGCCCCATTACTCACAGATACGCAGTATTTT. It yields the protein CASSPRLAGAPLLTDTQYF.

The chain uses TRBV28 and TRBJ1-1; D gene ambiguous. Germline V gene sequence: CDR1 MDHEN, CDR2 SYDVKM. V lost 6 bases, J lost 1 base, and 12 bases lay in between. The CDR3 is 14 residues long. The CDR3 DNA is TGTGCCAGCAGCCAAACAGCAGCGAACACTGAAGCTTTCTTT. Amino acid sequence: CASSQTAANTEAFF.

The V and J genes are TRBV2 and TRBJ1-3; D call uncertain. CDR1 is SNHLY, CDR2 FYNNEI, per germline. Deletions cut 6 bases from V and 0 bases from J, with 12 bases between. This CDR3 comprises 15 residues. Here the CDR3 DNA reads TGTGCCAGCAGATCGGAGGTCCTCTCTGGAAACACCATATATTTT. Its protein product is CASRSEVLSGNTIYF.

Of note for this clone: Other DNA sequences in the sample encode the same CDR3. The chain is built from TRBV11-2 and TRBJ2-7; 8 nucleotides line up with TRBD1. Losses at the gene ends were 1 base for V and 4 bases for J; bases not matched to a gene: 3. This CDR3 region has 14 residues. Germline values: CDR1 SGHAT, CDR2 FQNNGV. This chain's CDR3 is CASSLGTGGYEQYF. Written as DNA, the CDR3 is TGTGCCAGCAGCTTAGGAACAGGGGGATACGAGCAGTACTTC.

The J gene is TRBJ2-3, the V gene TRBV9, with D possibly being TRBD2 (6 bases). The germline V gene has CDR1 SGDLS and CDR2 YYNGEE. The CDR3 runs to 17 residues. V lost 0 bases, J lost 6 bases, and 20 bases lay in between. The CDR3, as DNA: TGTGCCAGCAGCGTAGGAGGGACTGGCCGCTCCTTGGATACGCAGTATTTT. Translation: CASSVGGTGRSLDTQYF.

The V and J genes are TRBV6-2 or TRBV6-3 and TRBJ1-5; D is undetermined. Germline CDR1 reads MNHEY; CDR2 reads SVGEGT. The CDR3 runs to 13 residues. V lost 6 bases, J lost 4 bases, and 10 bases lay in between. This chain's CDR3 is CASSSAGNQPQHF. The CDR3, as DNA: TGTGCCAGCAGCTCAGCGGGTAATCAGCCCCAGCATTTT.

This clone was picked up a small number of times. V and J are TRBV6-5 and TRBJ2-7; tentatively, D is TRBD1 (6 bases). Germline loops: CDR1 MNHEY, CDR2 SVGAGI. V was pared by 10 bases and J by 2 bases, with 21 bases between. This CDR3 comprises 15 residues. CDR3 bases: TGTGCCACCAAAAGGGACCCGGGACATCCCTACGAGCAGTACTTC. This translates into CATKRDPGHPYEQYF.

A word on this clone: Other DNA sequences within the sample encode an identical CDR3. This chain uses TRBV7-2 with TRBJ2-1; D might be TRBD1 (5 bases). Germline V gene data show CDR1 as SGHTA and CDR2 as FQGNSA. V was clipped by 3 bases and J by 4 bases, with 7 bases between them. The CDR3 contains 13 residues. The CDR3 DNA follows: TGTGCCAGCAGCTTTGGGGCGTACAATGAGCAGTTCTTC. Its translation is CASSFGAYNEQFF.

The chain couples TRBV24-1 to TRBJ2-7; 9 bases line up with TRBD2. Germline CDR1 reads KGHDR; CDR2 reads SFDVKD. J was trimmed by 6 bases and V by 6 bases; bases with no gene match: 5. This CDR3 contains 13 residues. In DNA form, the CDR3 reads TGTGCCACCAGTCCCGCGGGAGGGTCCGAGCAGTACTTC. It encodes CATSPAGGSEQYF.

DNA of the CDR3: TGTGTCATCTCGGAGCACTCGAACACTGAAGCTTTCTTT. The encoded protein is CVISEHSNTEAFF. V and J are TRBV6-5 and TRBJ1-1; D is uncertain. The CDR3 has 13 residues. The germline V gene has CDR1 MNHEY and CDR2 SVGAGI.

The CDR3: CASSSDRQAYEQYF. The CDR3 coding sequence is TGTGCCAGCAGCTCGGACAGGCAAGCCTACGAGCAGTACTTC. The chain recombines TRBV11-2 with TRBJ2-7; TRBD1 agrees at 7 bases. Germline V gene sequence: CDR1 SGHAT, CDR2 FQNNGV. V shed 4 bases and J 2 bases; nucleotides not matched to a gene: 5. The CDR3 totals 14 residues. Full variable domain (rest looked up from reference TRBV11-2 and TRBJ2-7): EAGVAQSPRYKIIEKRQSVAFWCNPISGHATLYWYQQILGQGPKLLIQFQNNGVVDDSQLPKDRFSAERLKGVDSTLKIQPAKLEDSAVYLCASSSDRQAYEQYFGPGTRLTVT.

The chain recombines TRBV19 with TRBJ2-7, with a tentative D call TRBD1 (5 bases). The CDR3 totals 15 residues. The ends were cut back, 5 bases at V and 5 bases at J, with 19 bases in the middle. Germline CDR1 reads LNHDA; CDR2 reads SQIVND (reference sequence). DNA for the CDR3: TGTGCCAGTAGTTTCCTACAGGTTGGTGTGGACGAGCAGTACTTC. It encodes CASSFLQVGVDEQYF.

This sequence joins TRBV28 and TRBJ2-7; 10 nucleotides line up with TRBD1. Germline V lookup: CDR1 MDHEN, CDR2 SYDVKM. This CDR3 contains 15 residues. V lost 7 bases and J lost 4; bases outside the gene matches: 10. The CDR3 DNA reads TGTGCCAGCACTCTTGACAGGGGGCGCGGGTACGAGCAGTACTTC. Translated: CASTLDRGRGYEQYF.

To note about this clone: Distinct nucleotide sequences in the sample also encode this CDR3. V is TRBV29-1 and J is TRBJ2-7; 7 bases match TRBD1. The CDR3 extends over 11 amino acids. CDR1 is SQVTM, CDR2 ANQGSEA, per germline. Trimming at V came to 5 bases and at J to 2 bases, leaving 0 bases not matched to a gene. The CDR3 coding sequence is TGCAGCGTTCAGGGGGCCTACGAGCAGTACTTC. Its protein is CSVQGAYEQYF.

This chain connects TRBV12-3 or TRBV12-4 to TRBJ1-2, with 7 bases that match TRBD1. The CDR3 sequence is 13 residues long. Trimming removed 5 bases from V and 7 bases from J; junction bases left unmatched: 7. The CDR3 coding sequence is TGTGCCAGCAGTCTGACAGGGTGGAGTGGCTACACCTTC. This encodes CASSLTGWSGYTF.

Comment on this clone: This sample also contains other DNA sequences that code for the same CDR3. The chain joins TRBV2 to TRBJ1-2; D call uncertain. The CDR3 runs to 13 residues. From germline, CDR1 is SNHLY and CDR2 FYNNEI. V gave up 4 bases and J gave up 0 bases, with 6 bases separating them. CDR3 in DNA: TGTGCCAGCAGTGTAGACTCTAACTATGGCTACACCTTC. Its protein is CASSVDSNYGYTF.

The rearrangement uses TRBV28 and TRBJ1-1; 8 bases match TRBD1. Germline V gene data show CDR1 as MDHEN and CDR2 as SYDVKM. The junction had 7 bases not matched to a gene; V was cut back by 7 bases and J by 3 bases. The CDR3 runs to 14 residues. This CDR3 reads CASTRTGGHTEAFF. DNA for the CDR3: TGTGCCAGCACCCGAACAGGGGGGCACACTGAAGCTTTCTTT.

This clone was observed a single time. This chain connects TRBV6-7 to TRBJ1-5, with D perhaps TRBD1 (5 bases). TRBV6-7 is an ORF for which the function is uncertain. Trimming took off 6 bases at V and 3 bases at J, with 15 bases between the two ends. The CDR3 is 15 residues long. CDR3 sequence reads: CASSPAGAANQPQHF. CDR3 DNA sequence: TGTGCCAGCAGCCCCGCTGGGGCGGCCAATCAGCCCCAGCATTTT.

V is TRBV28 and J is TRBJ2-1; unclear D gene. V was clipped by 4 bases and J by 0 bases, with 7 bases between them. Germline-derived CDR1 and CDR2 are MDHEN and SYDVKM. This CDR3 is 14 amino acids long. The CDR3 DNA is TGTGCCAGCAGTTCAGAGGCCTCCTACAATGAGCAGTTCTTC. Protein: CASSSEASYNEQFF.

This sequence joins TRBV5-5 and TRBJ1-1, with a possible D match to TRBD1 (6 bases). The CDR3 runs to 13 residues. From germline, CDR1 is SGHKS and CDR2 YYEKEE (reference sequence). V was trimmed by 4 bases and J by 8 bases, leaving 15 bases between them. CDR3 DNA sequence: TGTGCCAGCAGCCGATCTACAGGGACCGAAGCTTTCTTT. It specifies CASSRSTGTEAFF.

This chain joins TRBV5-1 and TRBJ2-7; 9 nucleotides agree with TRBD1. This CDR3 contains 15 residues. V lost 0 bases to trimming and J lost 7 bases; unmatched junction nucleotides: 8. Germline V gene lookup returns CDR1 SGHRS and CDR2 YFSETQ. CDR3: CASSLVDRGSWEQYF. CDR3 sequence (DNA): TGCGCCAGCAGCTTGGTTGACAGGGGGTCCTGGGAGCAGTACTTC.

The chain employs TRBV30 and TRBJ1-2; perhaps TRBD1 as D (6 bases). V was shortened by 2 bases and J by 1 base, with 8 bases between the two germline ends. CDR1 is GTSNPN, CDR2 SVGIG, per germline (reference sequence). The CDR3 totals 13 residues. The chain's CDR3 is CAWSQGFNYGYTF. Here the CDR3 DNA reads TGTGCCTGGAGTCAGGGGTTTAACTATGGCTACACCTTC.